This paragraph reports one TCR beta chain. These data come from a study of T cells after somatic rescue of genetic block. Measured with immunoSEQ multiplex PCR; TCRdb has only the in-frame clones, and not every one. The sample records approximately 14,000 clones, roughly 72% being singletons. The CDR3 contains 13 residues. Trimming shortened V by 6 bases and J by 1 base, and 9 bases separated the two germline ends. CDR1 ENHRY and CDR2 SYGVKD come from the germline V gene. The material sequenced was peripheral blood mononuclear cells (PBMCs). V is TRBV10-3 and J is TRBJ1-1; no clear D gene. The sequence was collected from a man younger than 30. CDR3 bases: TGTGCCATCAGACACCCCCAGAACACTGAAGCTTTCTTT. Translation gives CAIRHPQNTEAFF.